The next 27 T cell receptor beta chains were all read from a single sample in a study of cytomegalovirus exposure and HLA in healthy donors. The PCR employed 60 Vbeta primers together with 13 Jbeta primers. The assay was immunoSEQ multiplex PCR, and TCRdb's table has in-frame clones only and misses some. The table has some 130,000 clones, roughly 62% seen once. The specimen was PBMCs. The receptors were sampled from a man aged 30 to 39 in good health and CMV-seropositive.

This clone has just a few counts. This chain links TRBV10-3 with TRBJ1-1, with TRBD1 as a possible D gene (6 bases). The CDR3 has 18 amino acids. CDR1 is ENHRY and CDR2 is SYGVKD in the germline V gene. Trimming removed 7 bases at V and 0 bases at J, with 24 bases between. The CDR3 DNA reads TGTGCCATCACAACTTTAACTTGGCAAGGGGGAATGAACACTGAAGCTTTCTTT. It codes for CAITTLTWQGGMNTEAFF.

The chain employs TRBV30 and TRBJ1-1; D perhaps matches TRBD1 (5 bases). V was trimmed by 3 bases and J by 10 bases, leaving 15 bases between them. The CDR3 extends over 12 amino acids. CDR1 is GTSNPN and CDR2 is SVGIG in the germline V gene (reference sequence). The CDR3 region has the DNA TGTGCCTGGAGGGGGCTACCCCGCGTAGCTTTCTTT. It codes for CAWRGLPRVAFF.

The CDR3 region has the DNA TGCGCCAGCAGCTCCTCCAGGGGGTCCGGGGAGCTGTTTTTT. Translation gives CASSSSRGSGELFF. This chain links TRBV5-1 with TRBJ2-2; the match to TRBD1 covers 7 bases. CDR1 SGHRS and CDR2 YFSETQ come from the germline V gene. Germline trimming cut 3 bases from V and 6 bases from J; bases unmatched to any gene: 5. CDR3 size: 14 residues. The full variable domain, its missing parts supplied by reference TRBV5-1 and TRBJ2-2, is KAGVTQTPRYLIKTRGQQVTLSCSPISGHRSVSWYQQTPGQGLQFLFEYFSETQRNKGNFPGRFSGRQFSNSRSEMNVSTLELGDSALYLCASSSSRGSGELFFGEGSRLTVL.

This clone was found a few times. The chain joins TRBV6-6 to TRBJ1-1, with D tentatively TRBD1 (6 bases). CDR1 is MNHNY, CDR2 SVGAGI, per germline (reference sequence). This CDR3 contains 13 residues. Trimming removed 8 bases from V and 3 bases from J, with 13 bases in between. CDR3 bases: TGTGCCAGCCAGTATGGACAGTACACTGAAGCTTTCTTT. Its translation is CASQYGQYTEAFF.

This clone was seen a single time. The rearrangement uses TRBV28 and TRBJ2-7; D may be TRBD1 (8 bases). Germline values: CDR1 MDHEN, CDR2 SYDVKM. Trimming left V 6 bases short and J 4 bases short, with 16 bases between. The CDR3 totals 14 residues. The CDR3 DNA follows: TGTGCCAGCAGAACGACAGGGGAGGGTTACGAGCAGTACTTC. Encoded protein: CASRTTGEGYEQYF.

This chain uses TRBV7-7 with TRBJ2-5; the match to TRBD2 covers 10 bases. Germline V gene sequence: CDR1 SSHAT, CDR2 FNYEAQ (reference sequence). The CDR3 has 14 residues. CDR3 region: CASASGGSKETQYF. CDR3 DNA sequence: TGTGCTAGCGCTAGCGGGGGATCCAAAGAGACCCAGTACTTC.

This clone appeared a few times. The chain joins TRBV6-6 to TRBJ2-7, with D maybe TRBD1 (6 bases). The ends were cut back, 4 bases at V and 2 bases at J, with 15 bases in the middle. The germline V gene encodes CDR1 MNHNY and CDR2 SVGAGI (reference sequence). This CDR3 contains 15 residues. The CDR3 DNA sequence: TGTGCCAGCAGTTCGGAGTCCACAGGGCCCTACGAGCAGTACTTC. This gives the protein CASSSESTGPYEQYF.

The V call is TRBV6-5, the J call TRBJ2-5; 7 nucleotides agree with TRBD2. The J call may be faulty, since TRBJ2-7 better matches the DNA end. The germline V gene has CDR1 MNHEY and CDR2 SVGAGI. CDR3 length: 16 residues. CDR3 in amino acids: CASSYRRELPSYEQYF. The CDR3 bases are TGTGCCAGCAGTTATCGGCGGGAGCTCCCCTCCTACGAGCAGTACTTC.

The V gene is TRBV4-3, the J gene TRBJ2-7; D call uncertain. CDR1 LGHNA and CDR2 YSLEER come from the germline V gene. This CDR3 has 15 amino acids. The V end was cut by 1 base, the J end by 0 bases, with 10 bases between. The CDR3 is CASSQGYARSYEQYF. DNA for the CDR3: TGCGCCAGCAGCCAAGGATACGCGCGCTCCTACGAGCAGTACTTC.

The genes are TRBV6-5 and TRBJ1-5, with a possible D match to TRBD1 (6 bases). The length of the CDR3 is 14 residues. Trimming took 0 bases from V and 7 from J, leaving 10 bases between them. Looked up from germline, CDR1 is MNHEY and CDR2 is SVGAGI. The CDR3 here is CASSYSLDSQPQHF. The CDR3 DNA reads as TGTGCCAGCAGTTACTCCCTGGACAGCCAGCCCCAGCATTTT.

V is TRBV5-1 and J is TRBJ2-2; TRBD1 agrees at 7 bases. This CDR3 contains 14 residues. From germline, CDR1 is SGHRS and CDR2 YFSETQ. V lost 7 bases, J lost 5 bases, and 8 bases stayed unmatched. For the CDR3, the DNA is TGCGCCAGCCGCGACAGGGTCCAGACCGGGGAGCTGTTTTTT. It yields the protein CASRDRVQTGELFF.

In its sample, this clone was seen once. The CDR3 reads CATQSIRSGNTGELFF. In nucleotides, the CDR3 is TGTGCCACCCAATCGATTCGTAGCGGTAACACCGGGGAGCTGTTTTTT. The chain links TRBV19 to TRBJ2-2; possible D gene TRBD2, 6 bases. The germline CDR1 and CDR2 sequences are LNHDA and SQIVND (reference sequence). The CDR3 loop spans 16 amino acids. Trimming took off 10 bases at V and 2 bases at J, with 20 bases between the two ends. Looking up the rest from reference TRBV19 and TRBJ2-2 gives the full variable domain: DGGITQSPKYLFRKEGQNVTLSCEQNLNHDAMYWYRQDPGQGLRLIYYSQIVNDFQKGDIAEGYSVSREKKESFPLTVTSAQKNPTAFYLCATQSIRSGNTGELFFGEGSRLTVL.

This clone was counted between two and nine times. This CDR3 is CASSFASGSYNEQFF. In DNA form, the CDR3 reads TGTGCCAGCAGTTTTGCTAGCGGGTCCTACAATGAGCAGTTCTTC. The gene calls are TRBV28 and TRBJ2-1, with TRBD2 identical over 8 bases. From germline, CDR1 is MDHEN and CDR2 SYDVKM. This CDR3 is built from 15 residues. The ends lost 3 bases at V and 1 base at J; junction bases unmatched: 2.

The rearrangement links TRBV10-3 to TRBJ1-5; TRBD1 matches at 7 bases. Germline V gene lookup returns CDR1 ENHRY and CDR2 SYGVKD. This CDR3 spans 15 amino acids. The V and J ends lost 6 bases and 0 bases, in that order; junction bases with no gene match: 5. The CDR3 sequence is CAIRLGTDSNQPQHF. The CDR3 DNA follows: TGTGCCATCAGACTCGGGACAGATAGCAATCAGCCCCAGCATTTT.

This rearrangement joins TRBV5-1 to TRBJ2-5; tentatively, D is TRBD2 (6 bases). Germline CDR1 SGHRS, CDR2 YFSETQ. CDR3 size: 14 residues. V lost 2 bases to trimming and J lost 1 base, with 9 bases between them. The CDR3 region is CASSFQGGQETQYF. In DNA, the CDR3 is TGCGCCAGCAGCTTCCAGGGAGGCCAAGAGACCCAGTACTTC.

CDR3 amino acids: CASSLERTFYGYTF. The CDR3 bases are TGTGCCAGCAGCTTGGAACGGACATTCTATGGCTACACCTTC. The V and J genes are TRBV5-6 and TRBJ1-2; TRBD1 might be the D (5 bases). This CDR3 is built from 14 residues. The V gene lost 0 bases and the J gene lost 4 bases, with 10 bases spanning the gap. Germline V gene lookup returns CDR1 SGHDT and CDR2 YYEEEE.

This clone has more than one count but fewer than ten. The V call is TRBV2, the J call TRBJ1-4; TRBD1 might be the D (6 bases). This CDR3 has 12 residues. Trimming removed 9 bases at V and 7 bases at J, with 12 bases between. From germline, CDR1 is SNHLY and CDR2 FYNNEI. CDR3 amino acids: CASHRVGEKLFF. The DNA for the CDR3 is TGTGCCAGTCACAGGGTGGGTGAAAAACTGTTTTTT.

The rearrangement links TRBV2 to TRBJ2-2; D is unresolved. V was pared by 9 bases and J by 4 bases, with 6 bases between. The CDR3 consists of 11 residues. CDR1 and CDR2 (germline): SNHLY, FYNNEI. The CDR3 DNA reads as TGTGCCAGAGAGGCCACCGGGGAGCTGTTTTTT. It encodes CAREATGELFF.

The gene calls are TRBV10-3 and TRBJ1-2, with no clear D. The CDR3 is 14 amino acids. V was clipped by 6 bases and J by 1 base, with 12 bases between them. Germline-derived CDR1 and CDR2 are ENHRY and SYGVKD. CDR3 residues: CAIRAGGNNYGYTF. DNA of the CDR3: TGTGCCATCAGGGCCGGAGGGAATAACTATGGCTACACCTTC.

This rearrangement joins TRBV9 to TRBJ2-3, with D possibly TRBD1 on 5 matching bases. The CDR3 runs 15 residues. CDR1 is SGDLS, CDR2 YYNGEE, per germline. V gave up 2 bases and J gave up 0 bases, with 10 bases separating them. The CDR3 sequence: CASSVGHVSTDTQYF. CDR3 bases: TGTGCCAGCAGCGTTGGACACGTAAGCACAGATACGCAGTATTTT.

The chain joins TRBV7-9 to TRBJ2-5; no clear D gene. The DNA end is more similar to TRBJ2-7, so the J call may be wrong. Germline CDR1 reads SEHNR; CDR2 reads FQNEAQ (reference sequence). The CDR3 runs 13 residues. The CDR3 bases are TGTGCCAGCAGCTTAAACGTCGGGTACGAGCAGTACTTC. This codes for CASSLNVGYEQYF.

V gene TRBV9 combines with J gene TRBJ2-1; 10 bases are shared with TRBD2. This CDR3 has 19 amino acids. CDR1 is SGDLS, CDR2 YYNGEE, per germline. Germline trimming cut 0 bases from V and 4 bases from J; bases unmatched to any gene: 13. The CDR3 sequence: CASSVGRRLAGGYYNEQFF. In DNA, the CDR3 is TGTGCCAGCAGCGTAGGTCGGAGGTTAGCGGGAGGCTATTACAATGAGCAGTTCTTC.

In its sample, this clone was seen once. This chain uses TRBV28 with TRBJ1-1; D might be TRBD1 (5 bases). The CDR3 extends over 14 amino acids. Trimming took off 3 bases at V and 4 bases at J, with 12 bases between the two ends. In germline, CDR1 is MDHEN, CDR2 SYDVKM. The CDR3 loop reads CASSFFQGITEAFF. CDR3 bases: TGTGCCAGCAGTTTTTTCCAGGGTATCACTGAAGCTTTCTTT.

A few counts support this clone. The junction differs from germline at one of its ends, possibly a read error. This sequence joins TRBV4-1 and TRBJ2-7; tentative D call: TRBD2 (5 bases). Germline loops: CDR1 MGHRA, CDR2 YSYEKL. There are 16 residues in the CDR3. The CDR3 spells CASSQATMRERYEQYF. The DNA of the CDR3 is TGTGCCAGCAGCCAAGCAACCATGAGGGAGCGGTACGAGCAGTACTTC.

This sequence joins TRBV19 and TRBJ2-7, with D possibly matching TRBD1 (5 bases). Trimming removed 5 bases from V and 6 bases from J, with 11 bases in between. Looked up from germline, CDR1 is LNHDA and CDR2 is SQIVND (reference sequence). The CDR3 spans 12 residues. This chain's CDR3 is CASSPFQGEQYF. The CDR3 DNA sequence: TGTGCCAGTAGTCCTTTCCAGGGCGAGCAGTACTTC. Together with reference TRBV19 and TRBJ2-7, the CDR3 gives the full variable domain: DGGITQSPKYLFRKEGQNVTLSCEQNLNHDAMYWYRQDPGQGLRLIYYSQIVNDFQKGDIAEGYSVSREKKESFPLTVTSAQKNPTAFYLCASSPFQGEQYFGPGTRLTVT.

The chain uses TRBV6-5 and TRBJ1-1; D is perhaps TRBD1 (6 bases). The CDR3 contains 13 residues. Germline lookup yields CDR1 MNHEY and CDR2 SVGAGI. Trimming removed 10 bases at V and 4 bases at J, with 16 bases between. CDR3 bases: TGTGCCACCTACGACAGGCTAGGCACTGAAGCTTTCTTT. Translation gives CATYDRLGTEAFF.

CDR3 sequence (DNA): TGTGCCAGCAGTTTACGCAGGGCGGACTATGGCTACACCTTC. This gives the protein CASSLRRADYGYTF. The J gene is TRBJ1-2, the V gene TRBV27; tentatively, D is TRBD1 (5 bases). CDR3 length: 14 residues. Germline V gives CDR1 MNHEY, CDR2 SMNVEV (reference sequence). V dropped 2 bases and J dropped 3 bases, with 10 bases sitting between them.